One and the same sample provided the 13 T cell receptor beta chains below, sequenced in a study of cytomegalovirus exposure and HLA in healthy donors. Both 60 Vbeta primers and 13 Jbeta primers went into the PCR. TCRdb keeps only in-frame clones here, not all; method: immunoSEQ multiplex PCR. The table records about 160,000 clones, 77% of them present only once. Material for sequencing was PBMCs. The receptors come from a man aged 45-65 years in good health and CMV-seropositive.

The V gene is TRBV27, the J gene TRBJ1-1; TRBD1 might be the D (5 bases). CDR1 is MNHEY and CDR2 is SMNVEV in the germline V gene (reference sequence). V lost 3 bases, J lost 0 bases, and 8 bases lay in between. This CDR3 region has 14 residues. For the CDR3, the DNA is TGTGCCAGCAGTTTTCAGGGTGTGAACACTGAAGCTTTCTTT. It specifies CASSFQGVNTEAFF.

The CDR3 DNA sequence: TGCGCCAGCAGGACTACCCCAAACACCGGGGAGCTGTTTTTT. This codes for CASRTTPNTGELFF. The chain recombines TRBV5-1 with TRBJ2-2; the D gene is possibly TRBD2 (5 bases). Trimming shortened V by 5 bases and J by 2 bases, and 10 bases separated the two germline ends. The CDR3 loop spans 14 amino acids. Germline values: CDR1 SGHRS, CDR2 YFSETQ.

CDR3 bases: TGTGCCAGCAGCTTAGCGCAGGGGGCGTGGGGAAACACCATATATTTT. It encodes CASSLAQGAWGNTIYF. The V call is TRBV7-2, the J call TRBJ1-3; 8 nucleotides line up with TRBD1. Germline values: CDR1 SGHTA, CDR2 FQGNSA. With V trimmed by 0 bases and J by 4 bases, 5 bases remained unmatched. CDR3 length: 16 residues.

This sequence joins TRBV7-9 and TRBJ2-3; tentative D call: TRBD2 (6 bases). The germline gives CDR1 SEHNR, CDR2 FQNEAQ (reference sequence). V lost 1 base and J lost 6, with 14 bases in between. The CDR3 totals 15 residues. The CDR3 loop reads CASSLVGLVQDTQYF. The CDR3 DNA is TGTGCCAGCAGCTTAGTGGGACTCGTGCAGGATACGCAGTATTTT. Looking up the rest from reference TRBV7-9 and TRBJ2-3 gives the full variable domain: DTGVSQNPRHKITKRGQNVTFRCDPISEHNRLYWYRQTLGQGPEFLTYFQNEAQLEKSRLLSDRFSAERPKGSFSTLEIQRTEQGDSAMYLCASSLVGLVQDTQYFGPGTRLTVL.

Comments on this clone: One junction end does not reproduce the germline sequence, and a read error may be involved. CDR3 in amino acids: CASSPRGRGPVF. The DNA of the CDR3 is TGTGCCAGCAGCCCCCGGGGGCGGGGGCCCGTTTTT. The chain carries TRBV13 and TRBJ2-3; tentative D call: TRBD2 (7 bases). The CDR3 covers 12 residues. Germline values: CDR1 PRHDT, CDR2 FYEKMQ (reference sequence). The full variable domain, rest sourced from reference TRBV13 and TRBJ2-3, is AAGVIQSPRHLIKEKRETATLKCYPIPRHDTVYWYQQGPGQDPQFLISFYEKMQSDKGSIPDRFSAQQFSDYHSELNMSSLELGDSALYFCASSPRGRGPVFGPGTRLTVL.

This chain connects TRBV2 to TRBJ1-5, with 7 bases identical to TRBD1. From germline, CDR1 is SNHLY and CDR2 FYNNEI. CDR3 length equals 16 residues. Trimming removed 1 base from V and 6 bases from J; junction bases left unmatched: 9. The CDR3, as DNA: TGTGCCAGCAGTGAAGGGGCAGGGGGATTGGGTCAGCCCCAGCATTTT. It is translated as CASSEGAGGLGQPQHF.

V and J are TRBV11-1 and TRBJ2-3; 9 bases agree with TRBD2. V was pared by 1 base and J by 2 bases, with 4 bases of the junction left unmatched. The CDR3 sequence is 16 residues long. Per germline, CDR1 SGHAT and CDR2 FQDESV (reference sequence). The CDR3 sequence: CASSLGLADFTDTQYF. CDR3 nucleotides: TGTGCCAGCAGCTTAGGACTAGCGGATTTCACAGATACGCAGTATTTT. Variable domain in full (rest from reference TRBV11-1 and TRBJ2-3): EAEVAQSPRYKITEKSQAVAFWCDPISGHATLYWYRQILGQGPELLVQFQDESVVDDSQLPKDRFSAERLKGVDSTLKIQPAELGDSAMYLCASSLGLADFTDTQYFGPGTRLTVL.

V is TRBV4-1 and J is TRBJ1-2, with D perhaps matching TRBD1 (5 bases). The CDR3 totals 18 residues. Per the germline V gene, CDR1 is MGHRA and CDR2 is YSYEKL. V was cut by 0 bases and J by 0 bases, with 17 bases left in between. The CDR3 DNA sequence: TGCGCCAGCAGCCAAGAGGAGTTCCTTTTGGACACTAACTATGGCTACACCTTC. It specifies CASSQEEFLLDTNYGYTF.

J is TRBJ1-2 and V is TRBV10-1, with unresolved D. V lost 2 bases, J lost 2 bases, and 6 bases lay in between. Germline V gene data show CDR1 as WNHNN and CDR2 as SYGVQD (reference sequence). The CDR3 sequence is 13 residues long. The CDR3 sequence is CASSEDKNYGYTF. The CDR3 DNA follows: TGCGCCAGCAGTGAGGACAAAAACTATGGCTACACCTTC.

The chain uses TRBV7-3 and TRBJ1-1; TRBD1 matches at 7 bases. V was clipped by 1 base and J by 1 base; unmatched bases: 0. This CDR3 is built from 14 residues. The germline gives CDR1 SGHTA, CDR2 FQGTGA. This CDR3 is CASSLNRGNTEAFF. CDR3 nucleotides: TGTGCCAGCAGCTTAAACAGGGGGAACACTGAAGCTTTCTTT. The whole variable domain, filled in from reference TRBV7-3 and TRBJ1-1, reads GAGVSQTPSNKVTEKGKYVELRCDPISGHTALYWYRQSLGQGPEFLIYFQGTGAADDSGLPNDRFFAVRPEGSVSTLKIQRTERGDSAVYLCASSLNRGNTEAFFGQGTRLTVV.

The rearrangement links TRBV4-3 to TRBJ2-5, with 7 bases fitting TRBD2. The CDR3 covers 14 residues. Unmatched junction bases numbered 3, after V lost 0 bases and J lost 5 bases. Per germline, CDR1 LGHNA and CDR2 YSLEER. The CDR3 spells CASSQDRGVETQYF. Here the CDR3 DNA reads TGCGCCAGCAGCCAAGATCGGGGGGTTGAGACCCAGTACTTC.

This chain joins TRBV5-8 and TRBJ2-5; 14 bases match TRBD2. This CDR3 contains 16 residues. The ends lost 4 bases at V and 1 base at J; junction bases unmatched: 3. Germline CDR1 is SGHTS and CDR2 is YDEGEE. As DNA, the CDR3 is TGTGCCAGCAGCAGGGGGACTAGCGGGGGCCAAGAGACCCAGTACTTC. Its translation is CASSRGTSGGQETQYF.

This clone showed up just a few times. The J gene is TRBJ2-2, the V gene TRBV7-9, with D perhaps matching TRBD2 (5 bases). The germline V gene encodes CDR1 SEHNR and CDR2 FQNEAQ (reference sequence). The ends were cut back, 5 bases at V and 9 bases at J, with 19 bases in the middle. The CDR3 covers 15 residues. The CDR3 sequence is CASSGTGSNDRELFF. The CDR3 DNA is TGTGCCAGCAGCGGTACGGGGTCCAACGACCGGGAGCTGTTTTTT.